The entry below gives a single T cell receptor beta chain sequence along with its context. Its matching antigen is unknown. The data are from a study of CD8 T cells in Susac syndrome. Findings of the study overall: Individuals included in the TCR sequencing and HLA analysis were acknowledged by the study to be relatively few in number.

A quantity of roughly 0.5 to 1 ug RNA underwent reverse transcription using random hexamers. Across 54 Vbeta and 13 Jbeta, TCR beta CDR3 was amplified with immunoSEQ multiplex PCR. Via MiXCR, TCRdb re-called the immunoSEQ multiplex PCR reads, giving one row per CDR3 protein. The sample includes approximately 140,000 distinct CDR3 sequences, over 85% of them seen just once. The germline V gene has CDR1 SGHAT and CDR2 FQNNGV. With V trimmed by 4 bases and J by 2 bases, 3 bases remained unmatched. The CDR3 loop spans 15 amino acids. In blood CD8+ and CD4+ T cells, TCR beta underwent sequencing. FACS was used to enrich TEMRA cells, whereas the CD8+ and CD4+ T cells were obtained by negative isolation.

Specimen: CD8+ T cells from PBMCs. The TCR sequence derives from a human donor in good health. The chain combines TRBV11-2 with TRBJ2-2; TRBD1 agrees at 8 bases. This CDR3 is CASSSPGGNTGELFF. The CDR3 DNA follows: TGTGCCAGCAGCTCGCCAGGGGGCAACACCGGGGAGCTGTTTTTT.